This TCR beta chain was identified during a study of blood T cell repertoires in COVID-19. Study background: Samples came from the United States, Italy and Spain, spanning acute and convalescent COVID-19. T cells, B-cell-depleted T cells, or PBMCs supplied cDNA or gDNA.

The CDR3 loop spans 14 amino acids. The germline gives CDR1 MNHEY, CDR2 SVGEGT. Trimming stripped 2 bases from V and 6 bases from J, with 11 bases between. Per the original methods: Amplification of reference gene primers was used by the study to estimate nucleated cell counts. Libraries were prepared by immunoSEQ multiplex PCR; TCRdb keeps only in-frame clonotypes and omits some of them. The DNA was the basis for D and trimming; V, J and clone size are from that table. In the table there are approximately 150,000 clones, 80% of which are singletons. This clone was observed a handful of times. Source material: peripheral blood. V gene TRBV6-2 or TRBV6-3 combines with J gene TRBJ1-5; no definite D call. The TCR sequence derives from a woman aged 45-60 years with acute or convalescent COVID-19. CDR3 in DNA: TGTGCCAGCAGTTACGGGTATGGCGGTCAGCCCCAGCATTTT. Residues: CASSYGYGGQPQHF.